Listed here are 10 T cell receptor beta chains from one sample, sequenced in a study of T cell changes during pregnancy in multiple sclerosis. Clones were sequenced by immunoSEQ multiplex PCR, and TCRdb holds only the in-frame ones, with some missing. This table has 35,000 or so clones, around 90% appearing once. Source: CD4+ T cells from peripheral blood mononuclear cells, taken after pregnancy. The receptor set was obtained from a female donor in good health, enrolled as a control in a pregnancy study.

The chain recombines TRBV7-3 with TRBJ1-1; the match to TRBD1 covers 7 bases. CDR3 length: 15 residues. CDR1 is SGHTA, CDR2 FQGTGA, per germline. The V segment lost 6 bases and the J segment 0 bases; nucleotides outside the gene matches: 7. The CDR3 DNA reads TGTGCCAGCAGACCAGATACAGGGGTGAACACTGAAGCTTTCTTT. It translates to CASRPDTGVNTEAFF.

This chain connects TRBV7-6 to TRBJ1-4; D is unresolved. CDR3 length: 14 residues. Trimming removed 1 base from V and 5 bases from J, with 8 bases in between. The V gene's germline CDR1 is SGHVS and CDR2 FNYEAQ. In DNA form, the CDR3 reads TGTGCCAGCAGCTTAGGCAGCGAGAATGAAAAACTGTTTTTT. It translates to CASSLGSENEKLFF.

The chain uses TRBV19 and TRBJ1-1; 9 bases are shared with TRBD1. This CDR3 region has 14 residues. V was pared by 9 bases and J by 4 bases, with 9 bases of the junction left unmatched. Germline V gene data show CDR1 as LNHDA and CDR2 as SQIVND (reference sequence). The CDR3 nucleotides are TGTGCCAGCCATTTTACAGGGGGCGGCACTGAAGCTTTCTTT. Protein sequence: CASHFTGGGTEAFF.

The V call is TRBV19, the J call TRBJ2-2; 8 positions agree with TRBD1. Germline CDR1 and CDR2: LNHDA and SQIVND (reference sequence). CDR3 length equals 15 residues. V lost 5 bases and J lost 3; bases outside the gene matches: 5. The CDR3 is CASSRRTGYTGELFF. The CDR3 DNA sequence: TGTGCCAGTAGTCGTAGGACAGGGTACACCGGGGAGCTGTTTTTT.

The genes are TRBV29-1 and TRBJ1-1; tentative D call: TRBD1 (5 bases). Germline CDR1 and CDR2: SQVTM and ANQGSEA. Trimming removed 6 bases from V and 6 bases from J, with 14 bases in between. CDR3 length: 12 residues. This CDR3 is CSVPAREPEAFF. The CDR3 coding sequence is TGCAGCGTGCCCGCCAGGGAACCTGAAGCTTTCTTT.

The gene calls are TRBV5-1 and TRBJ2-5; the D gene is possibly TRBD1 (6 bases). This CDR3 has 15 residues. V lost 3 bases and J 2 bases, leaving 14 bases between the germline ends. CDR1 SGHRS and CDR2 YFSETQ come from the germline V gene. CDR3 loop: CASSSGTKLQETQYF. DNA for the CDR3: TGCGCCAGCAGCTCCGGGACAAAATTACAAGAGACCCAGTACTTC.

This rearrangement joins TRBV9 to TRBJ2-1; 8 bases match TRBD2. The CDR3 extends over 13 amino acids. The V gene end was trimmed by 10 bases and the J gene end by 0 bases; junction bases not matched to a gene: 3. Germline V CDR1 and CDR2: SGDLS, YYNGEE. Here the CDR3 DNA reads TGTGCCGTCGGGGGGGACTCCTACAATGAGCAGTTCTTC. Translated, it gives CAVGGDSYNEQFF.

V usage is TRBV4-1 and J usage is TRBJ1-2; 8 bases agree with TRBD1. There are 17 residues in the CDR3. CDR1 is MGHRA, CDR2 YSYEKL, per germline. V dropped 3 bases and J dropped 6; count of bases not matched to a gene: 15. CDR3 bases: TGCGCCAGCAGCCACCACGGACAGGGAAGAAGAGGTGATGGCTACACCTTC. It encodes CASSHHGQGRRGDGYTF.

The V call is TRBV7-9, the J call TRBJ1-3; D might be TRBD1 (5 bases). Germline V gene data show CDR1 as SEHNR and CDR2 as FQNEAQ (reference sequence). Between the trimmed V and J ends, which lost 7 bases and 4 bases, there was a span of 14 bases. The CDR3 has 14 amino acids. The CDR3 loop is CASTLQVPGNTIYF. CDR3 in DNA: TGTGCCAGCACCCTACAGGTCCCCGGAAACACCATATATTTT.

This rearrangement joins TRBV4-1 to TRBJ2-1; 10 bases match TRBD2. Germline CDR1 and CDR2: MGHRA and YSYEKL. The CDR3 has 15 amino acids. After removal of 3 bases from V and 5 bases from J, the junction contained 4 bases not matched to a gene. The CDR3 region is CASSQEREGNNEQFF. CDR3 DNA: TGCGCCAGCAGCCAGGAGCGGGAGGGTAACAATGAGCAGTTCTTC.